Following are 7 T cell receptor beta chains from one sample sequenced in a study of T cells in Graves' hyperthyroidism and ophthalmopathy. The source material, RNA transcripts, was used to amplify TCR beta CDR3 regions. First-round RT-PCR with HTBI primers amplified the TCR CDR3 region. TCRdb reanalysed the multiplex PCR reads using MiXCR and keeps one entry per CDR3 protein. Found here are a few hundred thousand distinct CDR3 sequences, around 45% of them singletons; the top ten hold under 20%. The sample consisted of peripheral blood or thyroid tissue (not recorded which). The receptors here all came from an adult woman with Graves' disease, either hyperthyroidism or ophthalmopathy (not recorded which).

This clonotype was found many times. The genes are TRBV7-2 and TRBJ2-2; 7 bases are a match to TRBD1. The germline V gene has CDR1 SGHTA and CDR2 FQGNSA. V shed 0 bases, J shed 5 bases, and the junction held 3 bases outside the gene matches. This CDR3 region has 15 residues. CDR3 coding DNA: TGTGCCAGCAGCTTAGCTGGGACAGCAACCGGGGAGCTGTTTTTT. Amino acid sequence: CASSLAGTATGELFF.

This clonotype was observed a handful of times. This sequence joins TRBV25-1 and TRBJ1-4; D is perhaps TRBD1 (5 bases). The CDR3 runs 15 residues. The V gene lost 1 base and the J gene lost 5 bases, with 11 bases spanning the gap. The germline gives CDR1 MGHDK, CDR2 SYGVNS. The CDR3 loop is CASSESGQRNEKLFF. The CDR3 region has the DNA TGTGCCAGCAGTGAATCGGGGCAGCGGAATGAAAAACTGTTTTTT.

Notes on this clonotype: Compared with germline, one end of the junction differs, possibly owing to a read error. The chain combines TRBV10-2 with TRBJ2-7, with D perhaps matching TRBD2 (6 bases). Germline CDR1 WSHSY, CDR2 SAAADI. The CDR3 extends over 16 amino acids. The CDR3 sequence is CASSLTLAKVSYEQYF. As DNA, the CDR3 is TGTGCCAGCAGCCTCACCCTAGCGAAGGTCTCCTACGAGCAGTACTTC.

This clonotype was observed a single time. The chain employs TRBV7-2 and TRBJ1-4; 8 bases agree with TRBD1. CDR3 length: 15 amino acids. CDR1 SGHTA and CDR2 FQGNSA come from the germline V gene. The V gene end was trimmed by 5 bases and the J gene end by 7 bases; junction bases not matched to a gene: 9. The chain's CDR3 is CASSQDRVRGEKLFF. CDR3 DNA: TGTGCCAGCAGCCAGGACAGGGTTAGAGGTGAAAAACTGTTTTTT.

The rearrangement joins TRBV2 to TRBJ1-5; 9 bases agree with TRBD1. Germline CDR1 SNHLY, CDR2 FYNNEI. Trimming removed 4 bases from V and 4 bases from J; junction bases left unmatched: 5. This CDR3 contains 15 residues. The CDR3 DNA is TGTGCCAGCAGTGCCGACAGGGGGTCAAATCAGCCCCAGCATTTT. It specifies CASSADRGSNQPQHF.

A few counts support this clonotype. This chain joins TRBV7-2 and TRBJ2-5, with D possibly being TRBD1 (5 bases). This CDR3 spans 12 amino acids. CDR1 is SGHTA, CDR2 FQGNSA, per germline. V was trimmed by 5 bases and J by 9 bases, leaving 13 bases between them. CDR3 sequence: CASSLVGQPQYF. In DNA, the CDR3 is TGTGCCAGCAGCCTAGTGGGGCAGCCCCAGTACTTC.

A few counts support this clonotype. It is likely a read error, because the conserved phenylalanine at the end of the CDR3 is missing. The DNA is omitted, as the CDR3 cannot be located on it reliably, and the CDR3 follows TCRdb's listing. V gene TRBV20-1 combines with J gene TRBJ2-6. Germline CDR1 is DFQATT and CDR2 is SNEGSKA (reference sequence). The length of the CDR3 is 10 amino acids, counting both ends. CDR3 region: CSARVLAEDT.